These 15 T cell receptor beta chains share one sample of origin, sequenced in a study of blood T cell repertoires in COVID-19. The repertoire was sequenced with immunoSEQ multiplex PCR; TCRdb's copy has only in-frame clones and lacks some. Among about 61,000 clones listed, approximately 91% were seen once. The sample comprised peripheral blood. The receptors here all came from a woman between 45 and 60 years old with active or convalescent COVID-19.

The chain joins TRBV18 to TRBJ1-1, with 10 bases identical to TRBD1. The CDR3 runs to 14 residues. From germline, CDR1 is KGHSH and CDR2 LQKENI. The trim removed 2 bases at V and 8 bases at J, leaving 5 bases unmatched. The CDR3 loop is CASSPSDRGPEAFF. The CDR3 bases are TGTGCCAGCTCACCATCAGACAGGGGGCCCGAAGCTTTCTTT.

The chain joins TRBV7-8 to TRBJ2-2; 8 nucleotides line up with TRBD2. The CDR3 covers 16 residues. V dropped 7 bases and J dropped 5; count of bases not matched to a gene: 12. CDR1 and CDR2 from the germline V gene are SGHVS and FQNEAQ. CDR3 sequence: CASTGSGASGTGELFF. DNA of the CDR3: TGTGCCAGCACCGGTAGCGGGGCCTCGGGGACCGGGGAGCTGTTTTTT. Drawing the rest from reference TRBV7-8 and TRBJ2-2, the complete variable domain is GAGVSQSPRYKVAKRGQDVALRCDPISGHVSLFWYQQALGQGPEFLTYFQNEAQLDKSGLPSDRFFAERPEGSVSTLKIQRTQQEDSAVYLCASTGSGASGTGELFFGEGSRLTVL.

As regards this clone: The germline gene is not matched at one end of the junction; a read error may be the cause. V is TRBV7-7 and J is TRBJ2-1, with TRBD2 matching over 7 bases. From germline, CDR1 is SSHAT and CDR2 FNYEAQ (reference sequence). This CDR3 comprises 14 residues. CDR3 protein: CASSLAGRSDEQFF. The CDR3 bases are TGTGCTAGCAGCTTAGCCGGGAGGAGCGATGAGCAGTTCTTC.

CDR3: CASSEGAGGGDQPQHF. DNA of the CDR3: TGTGCCAGCAGTGAAGGGGCGGGCGGAGGGGATCAGCCCCAGCATTTT. The chain links TRBV2 to TRBJ1-5, with D possibly TRBD1 on 5 matching bases. CDR3 length equals 16 residues. Trimming shortened V by 1 base and J by 5 bases, and 15 bases separated the two germline ends. Germline values: CDR1 SNHLY, CDR2 FYNNEI.

The chain carries TRBV19 and TRBJ1-4; D might be TRBD1 (6 bases). CDR1 LNHDA and CDR2 SQIVND come from the germline V gene (reference sequence). V lost 4 bases to trimming and J lost 4 bases, with 13 bases between them. This CDR3 spans 15 amino acids. The CDR3 DNA sequence: TGTGCCAGTAGTAATGGGGGACAACTTAATGAAAAACTGTTTTTT. As protein: CASSNGGQLNEKLFF.

The chain has TRBV11-2 and TRBJ2-7; the D gene is possibly TRBD2 (5 bases). V shed 1 base and J shed 0 bases, with 16 bases lying between them. Per the germline V gene, CDR1 is SGHAT and CDR2 is FQNNGV. This CDR3 is 17 amino acids long. CDR3 residues: CASSLVSSPQRSYEQYF. CDR3 sequence (DNA): TGTGCCAGCAGCTTAGTGTCTAGCCCGCAACGCTCCTACGAGCAGTACTTC.

This clone was detected only a few times. The V call is TRBV14, the J call TRBJ1-4, with no clear D. The germline V gene encodes CDR1 SGHDN and CDR2 FVKESK. Trimming took 6 bases from V and 6 from J, leaving 8 bases between them. This CDR3 has 12 residues. CDR3: CASSRRDEKLFF. CDR3 bases: TGTGCCAGCAGTCGGAGGGATGAAAAACTGTTTTTT.

The chain links TRBV10-3 to TRBJ1-1, with unresolved D. Trimming shortened V by 3 bases and J by 3 bases, and 11 bases separated the two germline ends. The CDR3 consists of 14 residues. CDR1 and CDR2 from the germline V gene are ENHRY and SYGVKD. In nucleotides, the CDR3 is TGTGCCATCAGTGAAGTTGTCCTATACACTGAAGCTTTCTTT. It translates to CAISEVVLYTEAFF.

The rearrangement joins TRBV5-4 to TRBJ2-7; 8 nucleotides align to TRBD1. Germline trimming cut 2 bases from V and 4 bases from J; bases unmatched to any gene: 5. CDR1 and CDR2 (germline): SGHNT, YYREEE (reference sequence). The CDR3 is made up of 14 amino acids. CDR3 in amino acids: CASSFRGRTYEQYF. DNA for the CDR3: TGTGCCAGCAGCTTCAGGGGGCGCACGTACGAGCAGTACTTC.

The chain uses TRBV29-1 and TRBJ1-3; D gene unclear. Trimming left V 3 bases short and J 0 bases short, with 15 bases between. CDR1 and CDR2 from the germline V gene are SQVTM and ANQGSEA. CDR3 length: 16 residues. CDR3 protein: CSVDEWTQDSGNTIYF. In DNA, the CDR3 is TGCAGCGTTGATGAGTGGACTCAGGACTCTGGAAACACCATATATTTT.

The chain combines TRBV9 with TRBJ2-1, with TRBD2 identical over 9 bases. Losses at the gene ends were 3 bases for V and 5 bases for J; bases not matched to a gene: 24. Germline V gene sequence: CDR1 SGDLS, CDR2 YYNGEE. CDR3 length: 21 residues. CDR3: CASSDRGSSNWVAGAHNEQFF. The CDR3 nucleotides read TGTGCCAGCAGCGATAGGGGCTCGTCCAATTGGGTAGCGGGAGCACACAATGAGCAGTTCTTC.

The CDR3 DNA sequence: TGTGCCAGCAGCTACACAGGGGATACCACGGATGGCTACACCTTC. This translates into CASSYTGDTTDGYTF. J is TRBJ1-2 and V is TRBV14; 7 nucleotides agree with TRBD1. Germline assignment: CDR1 SGHDN and CDR2 FVKESK. V lost 5 bases to trimming and J lost 6 bases; unmatched junction nucleotides: 12. The CDR3 spans 15 residues.

This chain connects TRBV5-4 to TRBJ2-3; 12 bases are shared with TRBD2. This CDR3 spans 17 amino acids. Per germline, CDR1 SGHNT and CDR2 YYREEE (reference sequence). V shed 4 bases and J 6 bases; nucleotides not matched to a gene: 12. The CDR3 DNA sequence: TGTGCCAGCAGCCCCTACCTAGCGGGAGGGCCTTTTGATACGCAGTATTTT. It specifies CASSPYLAGGPFDTQYF. Looking up the rest from reference TRBV5-4 and TRBJ2-3 gives the full variable domain: ETGVTQSPTHLIKTRGQQVTLRCSSQSGHNTVSWYQQALGQGPQFIFQYYREEENGRGNFPPRFSGLQFPNYSSELNVNALELDDSALYLCASSPYLAGGPFDTQYFGPGTRLTVL.

This clone was recorded only once. V and J are TRBV6-5 and TRBJ2-2; 8 bases are shared with TRBD1. CDR1 is MNHEY and CDR2 is SVGAGI in the germline V gene. There are 15 residues in the CDR3. Losses at the gene ends were 6 bases for V and 3 bases for J; bases not matched to a gene: 6. The CDR3 protein is CASRDRVAHTGELFF. For the CDR3, the DNA is TGTGCCAGCAGGGACAGGGTTGCCCACACCGGGGAGCTGTTTTTT.

There are many counts of this clone. This chain uses TRBV25-1 with TRBJ2-2, with D hard to call. The V end was cut by 1 base, the J end by 2 bases, with 5 bases between. This CDR3 is built from 14 residues. Germline assignment: CDR1 MGHDK and CDR2 SYGVNS. The CDR3: CASSEFSNTGELFF. The CDR3 DNA is TGTGCCAGCAGTGAATTTAGTAACACCGGGGAGCTGTTTTTT.